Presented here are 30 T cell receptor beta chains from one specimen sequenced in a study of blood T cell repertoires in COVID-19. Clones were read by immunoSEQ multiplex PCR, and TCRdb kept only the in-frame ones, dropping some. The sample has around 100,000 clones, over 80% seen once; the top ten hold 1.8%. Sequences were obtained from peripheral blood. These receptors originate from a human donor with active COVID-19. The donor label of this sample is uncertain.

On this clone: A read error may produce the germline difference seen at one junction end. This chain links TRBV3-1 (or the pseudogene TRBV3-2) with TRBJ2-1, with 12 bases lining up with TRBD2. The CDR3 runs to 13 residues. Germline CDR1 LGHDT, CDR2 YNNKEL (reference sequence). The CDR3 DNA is TGTGCCAGCAGCCATGCTAGCGGGGGGGATCAGATCTTC. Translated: CASSHASGGDQIF.

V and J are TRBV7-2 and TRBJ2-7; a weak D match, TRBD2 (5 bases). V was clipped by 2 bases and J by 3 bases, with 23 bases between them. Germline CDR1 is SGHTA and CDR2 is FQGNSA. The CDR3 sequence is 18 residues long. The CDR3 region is CASSLRRSAGPRHYEQYF. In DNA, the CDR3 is TGTGCCAGCAGCTTAAGGCGATCGGCGGGCCCGCGGCACTACGAGCAGTACTTC.

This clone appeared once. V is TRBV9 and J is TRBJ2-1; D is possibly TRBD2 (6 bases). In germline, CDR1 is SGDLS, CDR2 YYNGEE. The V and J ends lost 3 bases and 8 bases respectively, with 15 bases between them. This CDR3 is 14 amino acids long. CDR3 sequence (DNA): TGTGCCAGCAGCGCAGCCGGGACTCGTGATGAGCAGTTCTTC. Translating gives CASSAAGTRDEQFF.

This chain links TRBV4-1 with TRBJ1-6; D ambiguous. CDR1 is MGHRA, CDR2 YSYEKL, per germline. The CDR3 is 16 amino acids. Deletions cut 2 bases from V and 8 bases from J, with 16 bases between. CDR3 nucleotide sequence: TGCGCCAGCAGCCAAACTCCTGATGGTCCTTATTCACCCCTCCACTTT. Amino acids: CASSQTPDGPYSPLHF.

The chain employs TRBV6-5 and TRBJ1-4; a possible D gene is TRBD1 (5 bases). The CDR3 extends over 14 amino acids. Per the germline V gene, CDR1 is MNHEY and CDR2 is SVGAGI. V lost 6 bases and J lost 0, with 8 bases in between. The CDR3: CASRGAATNEKLFF. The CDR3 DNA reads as TGTGCCAGCAGAGGGGCTGCAACTAATGAAAAACTGTTTTTT.

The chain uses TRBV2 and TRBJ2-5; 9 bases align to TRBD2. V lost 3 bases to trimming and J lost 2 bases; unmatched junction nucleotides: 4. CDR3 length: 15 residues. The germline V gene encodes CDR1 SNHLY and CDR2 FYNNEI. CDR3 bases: TGTGCCAGCAGTGATTACAGCGGGGGGCAAGAGACCCAGTACTTC. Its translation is CASSDYSGGQETQYF.

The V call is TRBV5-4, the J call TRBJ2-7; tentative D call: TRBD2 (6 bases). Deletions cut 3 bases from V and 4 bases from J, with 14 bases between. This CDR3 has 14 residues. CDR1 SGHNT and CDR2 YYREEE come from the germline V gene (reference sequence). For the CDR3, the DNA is TGTGCCAGCAGCTCACTAACAGGAGGGTACGAGCAGTACTTC. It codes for CASSSLTGGYEQYF.

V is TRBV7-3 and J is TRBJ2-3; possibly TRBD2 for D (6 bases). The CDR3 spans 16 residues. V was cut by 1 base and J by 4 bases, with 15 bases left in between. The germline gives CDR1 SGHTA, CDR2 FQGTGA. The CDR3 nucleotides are TGTGCCAGCAGCTTAAGCGGGGCATCGGGGGCAGATACGCAGTATTTT. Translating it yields CASSLSGASGADTQYF. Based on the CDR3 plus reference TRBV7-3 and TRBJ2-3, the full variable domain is GAGVSQTPSNKVTEKGKYVELRCDPISGHTALYWYRQSLGQGPEFLIYFQGTGAADDSGLPNDRFFAVRPEGSVSTLKIQRTERGDSAVYLCASSLSGASGADTQYFGPGTRLTVL.

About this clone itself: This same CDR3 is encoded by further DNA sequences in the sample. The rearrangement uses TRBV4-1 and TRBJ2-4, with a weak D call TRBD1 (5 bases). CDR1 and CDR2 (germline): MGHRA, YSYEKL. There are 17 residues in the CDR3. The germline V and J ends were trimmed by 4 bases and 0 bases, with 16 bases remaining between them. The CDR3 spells CASSPPWWGLAKNIQYF. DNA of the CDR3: TGCGCCAGCAGCCCACCCTGGTGGGGCCTAGCCAAAAACATTCAGTACTTC.

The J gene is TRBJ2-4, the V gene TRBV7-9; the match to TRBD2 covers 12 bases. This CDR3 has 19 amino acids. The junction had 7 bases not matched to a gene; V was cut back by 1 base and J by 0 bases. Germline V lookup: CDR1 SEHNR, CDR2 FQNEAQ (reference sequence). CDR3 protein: CASSLGGTSGLLAKNIQYF. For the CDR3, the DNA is TGTGCCAGCAGCTTAGGGGGGACTAGCGGGCTACTAGCCAAAAACATTCAGTACTTC.

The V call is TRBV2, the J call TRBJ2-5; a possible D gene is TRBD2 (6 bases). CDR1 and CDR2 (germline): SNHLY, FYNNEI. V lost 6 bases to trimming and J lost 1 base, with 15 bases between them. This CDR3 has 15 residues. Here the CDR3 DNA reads TGTGCCAGCAGAATTACCGGGGGTTTCCAAGAGACCCAGTACTTC. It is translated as CASRITGGFQETQYF. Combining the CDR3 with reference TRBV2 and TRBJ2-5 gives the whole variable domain EPEVTQTPSHQVTQMGQEVILRCVPISNHLYFYWYRQILGQKVEFLVSFYNNEISEKSEIFDDQFSVERPDGSNFTLKIRSTKLEDSAMYFCASRITGGFQETQYFGPGTRLLVL.

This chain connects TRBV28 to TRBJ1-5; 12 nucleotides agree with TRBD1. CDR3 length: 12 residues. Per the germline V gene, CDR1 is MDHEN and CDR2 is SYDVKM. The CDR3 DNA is TGTGCGGGACAGGGGGCCAATCAGCCCCAGCATTTT. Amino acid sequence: CAGQGANQPQHF. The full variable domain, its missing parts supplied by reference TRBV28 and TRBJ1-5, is DVKVTQSSRYLVKRTGEKVFLECVQDMDHENMFWYRQDPGLGLRLIYFSYDVKMKEKGDIPEGYSVSREKKERFSLILESASTNQTSMYLCAGQGANQPQHFGDGTRLSIL.

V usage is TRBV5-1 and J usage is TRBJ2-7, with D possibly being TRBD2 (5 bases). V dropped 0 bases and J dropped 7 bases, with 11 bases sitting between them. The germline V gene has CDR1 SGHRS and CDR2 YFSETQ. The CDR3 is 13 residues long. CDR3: CASSLAGVIEQYF. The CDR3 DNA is TGCGCCAGCAGCTTGGCCGGGGTGATAGAGCAGTACTTC.

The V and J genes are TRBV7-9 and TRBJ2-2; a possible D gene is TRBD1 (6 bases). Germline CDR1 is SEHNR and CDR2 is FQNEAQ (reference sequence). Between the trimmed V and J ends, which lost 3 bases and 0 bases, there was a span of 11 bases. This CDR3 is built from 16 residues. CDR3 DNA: TGTGCCAGCAGCTTCCGGGCAGGGGCGAACACCGGGGAGCTGTTTTTT. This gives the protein CASSFRAGANTGELFF.

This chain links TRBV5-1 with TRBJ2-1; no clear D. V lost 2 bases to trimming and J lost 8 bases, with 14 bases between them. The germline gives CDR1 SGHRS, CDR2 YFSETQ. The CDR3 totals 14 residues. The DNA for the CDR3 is TGCGCCAGCAGCTTAGCTATCAATGAGGATGAGCAGTTCTTC. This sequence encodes CASSLAINEDEQFF. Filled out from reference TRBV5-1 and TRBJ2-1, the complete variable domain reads KAGVTQTPRYLIKTRGQQVTLSCSPISGHRSVSWYQQTPGQGLQFLFEYFSETQRNKGNFPGRFSGRQFSNSRSEMNVSTLELGDSALYLCASSLAINEDEQFFGPGTRLTVL.

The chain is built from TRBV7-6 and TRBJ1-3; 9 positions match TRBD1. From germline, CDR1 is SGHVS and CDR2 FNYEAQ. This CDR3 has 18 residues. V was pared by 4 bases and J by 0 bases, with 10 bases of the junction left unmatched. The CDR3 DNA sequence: TGTGCCAGCAGCTACCTCACCGGGACAGGGTTCTCTGGAAACACCATATATTTT. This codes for CASSYLTGTGFSGNTIYF.

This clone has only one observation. CDR3: CASSDVVTEEQYF. The DNA for the CDR3 is TGTGCCAGCAGCGATGTCGTGACAGAAGAGCAGTACTTC. This chain uses TRBV5-5 with TRBJ2-7, with D possibly matching TRBD1 (5 bases). The CDR3 extends over 13 amino acids. Looked up from germline, CDR1 is SGHKS and CDR2 is YYEKEE (reference sequence). V lost 4 bases and J lost 7, with 15 bases in between.

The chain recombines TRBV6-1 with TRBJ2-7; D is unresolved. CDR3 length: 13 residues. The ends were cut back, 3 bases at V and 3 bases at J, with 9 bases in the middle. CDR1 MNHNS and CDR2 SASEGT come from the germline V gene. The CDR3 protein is CASSDITSYEQYF. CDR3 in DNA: TGTGCCAGCAGTGATATCACAAGCTACGAGCAGTACTTC.

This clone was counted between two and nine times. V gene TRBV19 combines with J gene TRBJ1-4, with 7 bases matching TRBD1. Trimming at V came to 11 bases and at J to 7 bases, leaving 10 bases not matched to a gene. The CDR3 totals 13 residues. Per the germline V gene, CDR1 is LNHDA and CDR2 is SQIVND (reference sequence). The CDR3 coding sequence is TGTGCCTCCTCCAGGGGGGTCGGTGAAAAACTGTTTTTT. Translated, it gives CASSRGVGEKLFF.

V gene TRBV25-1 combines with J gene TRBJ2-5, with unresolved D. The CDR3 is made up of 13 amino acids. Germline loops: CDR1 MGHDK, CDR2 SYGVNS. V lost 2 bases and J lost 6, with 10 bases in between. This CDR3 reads CASSEVQRKTQYF. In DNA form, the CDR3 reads TGTGCCAGCAGTGAAGTGCAGCGAAAGACCCAGTACTTC.

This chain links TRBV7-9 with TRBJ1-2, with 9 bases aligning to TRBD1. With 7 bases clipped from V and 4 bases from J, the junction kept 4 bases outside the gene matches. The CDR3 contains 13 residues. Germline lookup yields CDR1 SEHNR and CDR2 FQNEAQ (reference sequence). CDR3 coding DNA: TGTGCCAGCAACTCGGACAGGGGCTATGGCTACACCTTC. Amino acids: CASNSDRGYGYTF.

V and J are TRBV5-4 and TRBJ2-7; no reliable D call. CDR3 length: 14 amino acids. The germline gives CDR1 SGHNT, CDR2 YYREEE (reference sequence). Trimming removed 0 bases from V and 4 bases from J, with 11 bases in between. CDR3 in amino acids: CASSLESHLYEQYF. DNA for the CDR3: TGTGCCAGCAGCTTGGAGAGTCACCTTTACGAGCAGTACTTC.

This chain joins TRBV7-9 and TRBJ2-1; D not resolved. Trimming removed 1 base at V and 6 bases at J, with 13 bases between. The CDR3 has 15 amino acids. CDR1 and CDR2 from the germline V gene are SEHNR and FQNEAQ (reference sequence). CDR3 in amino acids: CASSLEWVAPNEQFF. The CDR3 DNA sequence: TGTGCCAGCAGCTTAGAATGGGTAGCTCCCAATGAGCAGTTCTTC.

The chain's CDR3 is CASGRGGVEQYF. The CDR3 coding sequence is TGTGCCAGCGGAAGGGGAGGGGTAGAGCAGTACTTC. The chain carries TRBV12-3 or TRBV12-4 and TRBJ2-7; 7 positions match TRBD2. This CDR3 is 12 amino acids long. Trimming cost V 8 bases and J 7 bases; bases outside gene matches: 8.

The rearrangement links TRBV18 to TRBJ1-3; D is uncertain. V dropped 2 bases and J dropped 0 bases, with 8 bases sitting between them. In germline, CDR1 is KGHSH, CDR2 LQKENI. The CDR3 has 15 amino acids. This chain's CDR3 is CASSPVRGSGNTIYF. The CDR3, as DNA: TGTGCCAGCTCACCAGTCAGAGGCTCTGGAAACACCATATATTTT. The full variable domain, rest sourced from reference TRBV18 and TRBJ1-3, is NAGVMQNPRHLVRRRGQEARLRCSPMKGHSHVYWYRQLPEEGLKFMVYLQKENIIDESGMPKERFSAEFPKEGPSILRIQQVVRGDSAAYFCASSPVRGSGNTIYFGEGSWLTVV.

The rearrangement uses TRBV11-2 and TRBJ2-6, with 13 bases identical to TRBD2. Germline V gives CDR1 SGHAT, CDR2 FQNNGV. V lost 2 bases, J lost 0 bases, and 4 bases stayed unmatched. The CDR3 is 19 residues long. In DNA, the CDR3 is TGTGCCAGCAGCTTACTGGGGACTAGCGGGGACTCTGGGGCCAACGTCCTGACTTTC. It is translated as CASSLLGTSGDSGANVLTF.

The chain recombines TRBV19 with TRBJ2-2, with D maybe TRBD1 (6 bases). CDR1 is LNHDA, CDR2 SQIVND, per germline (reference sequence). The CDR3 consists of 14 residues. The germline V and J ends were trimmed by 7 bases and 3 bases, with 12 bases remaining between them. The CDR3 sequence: CASKFYRDTGELFF. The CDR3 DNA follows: TGTGCCAGTAAATTCTACAGGGACACCGGGGAGCTGTTTTTT.

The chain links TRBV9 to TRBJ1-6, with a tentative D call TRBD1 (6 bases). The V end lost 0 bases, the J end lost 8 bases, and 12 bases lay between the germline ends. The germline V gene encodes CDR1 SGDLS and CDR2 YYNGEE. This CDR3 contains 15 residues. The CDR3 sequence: CASSVAQGSDSPLHF. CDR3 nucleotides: TGTGCCAGCAGCGTAGCACAGGGTTCCGATTCACCCCTCCACTTT.

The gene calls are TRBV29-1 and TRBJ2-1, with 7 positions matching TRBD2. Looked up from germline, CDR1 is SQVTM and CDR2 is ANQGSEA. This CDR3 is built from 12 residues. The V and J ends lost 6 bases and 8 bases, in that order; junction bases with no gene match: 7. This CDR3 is CSVAGLRDEQFF. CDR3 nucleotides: TGCAGCGTAGCGGGACTAAGGGATGAGCAGTTCTTC.

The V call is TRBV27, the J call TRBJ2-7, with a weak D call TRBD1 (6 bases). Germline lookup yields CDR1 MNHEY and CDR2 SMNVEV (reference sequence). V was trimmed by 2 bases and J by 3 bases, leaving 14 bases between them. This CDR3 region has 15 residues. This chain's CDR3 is CASSLQVGRGYEQYF. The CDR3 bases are TGTGCCAGCAGTTTACAGGTCGGCAGGGGCTACGAGCAGTACTTC.